This T cell receptor (beta chain) appears in the sequencing data of a study of read filtering for tumor transcriptome and immune sequencing. This library used roughly 400 ng RNA and molecular barcoded adaptors spanning alpha/delta and beta/gamma chains. TCRdb reanalysed the reads using MiXCR and keeps one entry per CDR3 protein. The sample consists of approximately 50,000 distinct CDR3 sequences, 20% to 25% of them appearing once. Germline CDR1 reads MDHEN; CDR2 reads SYDVKM. CDR3 size: 12 residues. V was cut by 8 bases and J by 7 bases, with 12 bases left in between. The sample holds a few counts of this clonotype.

The genes are TRBV28 and TRBJ2-4, with TRBD2 as a possible D gene (6 bases). The origin of this receptor is a donor aged 40 or older with multiple myeloma. Sequencing input: a population of CD138-negative cells sorted from bone marrow. This CDR3 is CASRGTLNIQYF. DNA of the CDR3: TGTGCCAGCCGGGGGACCCTGAACATTCAGTACTTC.